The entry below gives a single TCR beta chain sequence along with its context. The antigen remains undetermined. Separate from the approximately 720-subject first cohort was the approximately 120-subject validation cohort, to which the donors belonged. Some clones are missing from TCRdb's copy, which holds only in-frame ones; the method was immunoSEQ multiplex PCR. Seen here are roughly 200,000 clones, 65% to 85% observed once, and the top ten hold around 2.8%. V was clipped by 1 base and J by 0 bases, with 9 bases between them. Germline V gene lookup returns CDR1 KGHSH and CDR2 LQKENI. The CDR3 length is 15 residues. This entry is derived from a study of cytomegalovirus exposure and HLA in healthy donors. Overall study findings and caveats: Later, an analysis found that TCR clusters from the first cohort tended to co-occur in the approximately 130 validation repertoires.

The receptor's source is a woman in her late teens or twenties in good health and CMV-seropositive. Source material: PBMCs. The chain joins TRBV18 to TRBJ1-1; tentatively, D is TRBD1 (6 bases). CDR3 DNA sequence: TGTGCCAGCTCACCACGGCAGGGGATGAACACTGAAGCTTTCTTT. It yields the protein CASSPRQGMNTEAFF. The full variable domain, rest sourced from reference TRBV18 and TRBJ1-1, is NAGVMQNPRHLVRRRGQEARLRCSPMKGHSHVYWYRQLPEEGLKFMVYLQKENIIDESGMPKERFSAEFPKEGPSILRIQQVVRGDSAAYFCASSPRQGMNTEAFFGQGTRLTVV.